The 5 T cell receptor beta chains in this list originate from one sample, sequenced in a study of spatial heterogeneity in lung cancer. The time point here: sample taken at primary tumor resection. The input material, whole RNA from tumor, nontumor lung or frozen PBMC, was sequenced unsorted. TCRdb redid the calling of the 5' RACE reads with MiXCR, one entry per CDR3 protein. The data hold 80,000 to 95,000 distinct CDR3 sequences, with approximately 8.9% observed a single time. This sample comprised PBMCs, obtained at surgery. All receptors come from a male donor with early-stage non-small cell lung cancer.

The sample holds many counts of this clonotype. This sequence joins TRBV5-4 and TRBJ1-1, with D uncertain. The CDR3 contains 14 residues. V shed 5 bases and J shed 7 bases, with 18 bases lying between them. The V gene's germline CDR1 is SGHNT and CDR2 YYREEE (reference sequence). The CDR3 sequence is CASSDYTLLGEAFF. The DNA for the CDR3 is TGTGCCAGCAGTGATTATACTCTCCTAGGTGAAGCTTTCTTT.

The sample holds many counts of this clonotype. The chain employs TRBV29-1 and TRBJ2-5; possible D gene TRBD2, 5 bases. Trimming cost V 3 bases and J 7 bases, with 18 bases left between them. The length of the CDR3 is 14 residues. Germline V gene sequence: CDR1 SQVTM, CDR2 ANQGSEA. The CDR3 reads CSVEGRLWTWTQYF. The DNA for the CDR3 is TGCAGCGTTGAGGGGAGACTCTGGACTTGGACCCAGTACTTC.

The gene calls are TRBV21-1 and TRBJ2-5; the D call TRBD2 from the table was never checked on the DNA. TRBV21-1 represents a pseudogene. The CDR3 runs 14 residues. The CDR3 region is CASSPRAGQETQYF. The DNA for the CDR3 is TGTGCCAGCAGCCCTCGAGCGGGGCAAGAGACCCAGTACTTC.

This clonotype was counted ten times or more. The V gene is TRBV25-1, the J gene TRBJ2-7; TRBD2 might be the D (7 bases). Germline V gives CDR1 MGHDK, CDR2 SYGVNS. The CDR3 runs to 12 residues. Trimming left V 6 bases short and J 4 bases short, with 10 bases between. The chain's CDR3 is CASSRGGYEQYF. The CDR3 DNA reads TGTGCCAGCAGCAGGGGAGGGTACGAGCAGTACTTC.

This clonotype was observed many times. J is TRBJ2-3 and V is TRBV2; D might be TRBD1 or TRBD2, each matching 5 bases. Germline CDR1 SNHLY, CDR2 FYNNEI. The CDR3 length is 13 residues. V lost 1 base and J lost 4, with 6 bases in between. CDR3 coding DNA: TGTGCCAGCAGTGAAGGGGGACCAGATACGCAGTATTTT. It codes for CASSEGGPDTQYF.